The 29 T cell receptor beta chains reported below all come from one sample, sequenced in a study of read filtering for tumor transcriptome and immune sequencing. From roughly 0.4 ug of RNA, a library with molecular barcoded alpha/delta and beta/gamma adaptors was made. TCRdb processed the reads anew with MiXCR; each CDR3 protein has one entry. The sample consists of about 130,000 distinct CDR3 sequences, roughly 13% of them appearing once. The sequencing sample was made of a population of CD138-negative cells sorted from bone marrow. The source is a donor over 35 with multiple myeloma.

This clonotype was picked up many times. This chain joins TRBV29-1 and TRBJ1-2; 8 bases are shared with TRBD1. Germline CDR1 is SQVTM and CDR2 is ANQGSEA. The length of the CDR3 is 14 residues. J gave up 4 bases and V 6 bases, and 10 bases lay outside the gene matches. The CDR3 DNA follows: TGCAGCGTCGATGGGACAGGCGTCGGCTATGGCTACACCTTC. As protein: CSVDGTGVGYGYTF. The entire variable domain, with the rest obtained from reference TRBV29-1 and TRBJ1-2, is as follows: SAVISQKPSRDICQRGTSLTIQCQVDSQVTMMFWYRQQPGQSLTLIATANQGSEATYESGFVIDKFPISRPNLTFSTLTVSNMSPEDSSIYLCSVDGTGVGYGYTFGSGTRLTVV.

The chain links TRBV12-3 or TRBV12-4 to TRBJ2-1, with TRBD1 matching over 7 bases. This CDR3 contains 17 residues. Trimming took 5 bases from V and 4 from J; bases not matched to a gene: 14. CDR3 DNA: TGTGCCAGCAGTCGTCCAATCGGGTCAGGGGGTTACAATGAGCAGTTCTTC. Its protein product is CASSRPIGSGGYNEQFF.

The table lists this clonotype with a few counts. The genes are TRBV7-6 and TRBJ2-3; possible D gene TRBD1, 5 bases. The CDR3 runs 13 residues. The germline V gene has CDR1 SGHVS and CDR2 FNYEAQ. V lost 5 bases and J 6 bases, leaving 12 bases between the germline ends. CDR3: CASSQRGADTQYF. CDR3 nucleotide sequence: TGTGCCAGCAGCCAAAGGGGCGCCGATACGCAGTATTTT.

This clonotype was observed at least ten times. The chain has TRBV29-1 and TRBJ2-1; D possibly corresponds to TRBD1 (5 bases). Germline CDR1 SQVTM, CDR2 ANQGSEA. The CDR3 has 12 residues. V was clipped by 5 bases and J by 3 bases, with 8 bases between them. The CDR3 DNA reads as TGCAGCGTTAAGACAGACTACAATGAGCAGTTCTTC. Its protein is CSVKTDYNEQFF.

This clonotype appeared a few times. The J gene is TRBJ2-3, the V gene TRBV29-1, with D unresolved. V gave up 4 bases and J gave up 0 bases, with 14 bases separating them. CDR1 and CDR2 from the germline V gene are SQVTM and ANQGSEA. The CDR3 contains 15 residues. DNA of the CDR3: TGCAGCGTTGGTCTGACTGTCACTAGCACAGATACGCAGTATTTT. It codes for CSVGLTVTSTDTQYF.

This clonotype showed up many times. One end of the junction is discordant with germline, which a read error may explain. The gene calls are TRBV4-1 and TRBJ2-1; D ambiguous. This CDR3 spans 16 amino acids. CDR1 is MGHRA and CDR2 is YSYEKL in the germline V gene. The CDR3 here is CASSQDKLGPGNEQFF. Written as DNA, the CDR3 is TGTGCCAGCAGCCAAGATAAACTCGGCCCGGGCAATGAGCAGTTCTTC.

As DNA, the CDR3 is TGTGCCAGCAGATTGCGGGGGACAGGGGCCCACGAGCAGTACTTC. Its protein product is CASRLRGTGAHEQYF. The chain carries TRBV11-2 and TRBJ2-7; 10 bases map to TRBD1. From germline, CDR1 is SGHAT and CDR2 FQNNGV. The CDR3 spans 15 residues. Trimming cost V 6 bases and J 5 bases; bases outside gene matches: 10.

A few counts support this clonotype. Germline and junction disagree at one end, which may indicate a read error. The chain recombines TRBV27 with TRBJ2-3, with a tentative D call TRBD2 (5 bases). This CDR3 contains 17 residues. Germline values: CDR1 MNHEY, CDR2 SMNVEV (reference sequence). CDR3 loop: CAGSPSGFPPFTDTQYF. CDR3 nucleotide sequence: TGTGCCGGCAGTCCTTCGGGATTTCCGCCTTTCACAGATACGCAGTATTTT.

In its sample, this clonotype was seen a few times. The chain combines TRBV3-1 with TRBJ1-1, with 9 positions matching TRBD1. Germline loops: CDR1 LGHDT, CDR2 YNNKEL (reference sequence). The ends lost 3 bases at V and 7 bases at J; junction bases unmatched: 9. CDR3 length: 15 residues. The CDR3 is CASSQTGQGGGEAFF. CDR3 nucleotide sequence: TGTGCCAGCAGCCAGACGGGACAGGGAGGAGGTGAAGCTTTCTTT.

This clonotype was picked up a small number of times. The chain combines TRBV7-9 with TRBJ2-3; 8 nucleotides align to TRBD2. CDR3 length: 13 residues. Looked up from germline, CDR1 is SEHNR and CDR2 is FQNEAQ (reference sequence). The ends lost 7 bases at V and 6 bases at J; junction bases unmatched: 6. The CDR3 bases are TGTGCCAGCACTAGGACTAGCAGCGATACGCAGTATTTT. Encoded protein: CASTRTSSDTQYF.

This clonotype has a count of ten or more. This chain joins TRBV7-9 and TRBJ2-7, with TRBD1 identical over 9 bases. The CDR3 loop spans 15 amino acids. From germline, CDR1 is SEHNR and CDR2 FQNEAQ (reference sequence). Germline trimming cut 6 bases from V and 7 bases from J; bases unmatched to any gene: 13. CDR3 nucleotide sequence: TGTGCCAGCAGGCCCGGGACAGGGCAAGCGGGGGAGCAGTACTTC. Its protein is CASRPGTGQAGEQYF.

At least ten counts were recorded for this clonotype. V gene TRBV29-1 combines with J gene TRBJ2-1; D gene uncertain. Trimming left V 4 bases short and J 6 bases short, with 7 bases between. Germline loops: CDR1 SQVTM, CDR2 ANQGSEA. This CDR3 has 11 residues. Here the CDR3 reads CSVGLGNEQFF. CDR3 in DNA: TGCAGCGTTGGGCTGGGCAATGAGCAGTTCTTC.

This clonotype appeared many times. The V gene is TRBV29-1, the J gene TRBJ2-3; D is unclear. There are 11 residues in the CDR3. Trimming left V 5 bases short and J 6 bases short, with 9 bases between. Germline V gene lookup returns CDR1 SQVTM and CDR2 ANQGSEA. In DNA form, the CDR3 reads TGCAGCGTTTTAGGCCGGGATACGCAGTATTTT. It specifies CSVLGRDTQYF.

This clonotype came up many times. The chain uses TRBV12-3 or TRBV12-4 and TRBJ1-1; 7 bases align to TRBD1. J lost 7 bases, V lost 6 bases, and 5 bases had no gene match. The CDR3 is 12 residues long. CDR3 DNA sequence: TGTGCCAGCAGCTCCCAGGGGGTTGAAGCTTTCTTT. Amino acid sequence: CASSSQGVEAFF.

This clonotype came up many times. V and J are TRBV4-1 and TRBJ2-5, with a weak D call TRBD1 (6 bases). Germline V gene lookup returns CDR1 MGHRA and CDR2 YSYEKL. This CDR3 spans 17 amino acids. V gave up 0 bases and J gave up 2 bases, with 16 bases separating them. CDR3 region: CASSQDWFFGQQETQYF. CDR3 bases: TGCGCCAGCAGCCAAGATTGGTTTTTTGGACAGCAAGAGACCCAGTACTTC.

Remarks on this clonotype: A far larger clone is one base from this, pointing to a likely read error. The chain employs TRBV6-6 and TRBJ2-1, with D possibly being TRBD2 (6 bases). V was trimmed by 6 bases and J by 5 bases, leaving 14 bases between them. The CDR3 length is 14 residues. CDR1 is MNHNY and CDR2 is SVGAGI in the germline V gene (reference sequence). DNA for the CDR3: TGTGCCAGCAGGGTCGGGACTTCCAACAATGAGCAGTTCTTC. Translation gives CASRVGTSNNEQFF.

About this clonotype: This clone may be a read error of a much larger clone one base away. The chain recombines TRBV20-1 with TRBJ2-1; D call uncertain. Germline V gene lookup returns CDR1 DFQATT and CDR2 SNEGSKA (reference sequence). The CDR3 length is 12 residues. The CDR3 is CSASDLYNGQFF. The CDR3 DNA follows: TGCAGTGCTAGCGACTTATACAATGGGCAGTTCTTC.

This clonotype was picked up many times. The V gene is TRBV29-1, the J gene TRBJ1-1; D not resolved. Germline loops: CDR1 SQVTM, CDR2 ANQGSEA. With 0 bases removed from V and 3 bases from J, the gap between germline ends came to 5 bases. This CDR3 spans 12 amino acids. CDR3 residues: CSVEESDTEAFF. CDR3 DNA: TGCAGCGTTGAAGAGTCGGACACTGAAGCTTTCTTT.

This clonotype was observed at least ten times. This chain uses TRBV7-9 with TRBJ1-1, with D unclear. The CDR3 runs 13 residues. Trimming pared 0 bases from V and 1 base from J, leaving 3 bases between. Germline values: CDR1 SEHNR, CDR2 FQNEAQ (reference sequence). CDR3 residues: CASSLAQNTEAFF. The CDR3 DNA is TGTGCCAGCAGCTTAGCCCAGAACACTGAAGCTTTCTTT.

In its sample, this clonotype was seen many times. The V gene is TRBV27, the J gene TRBJ1-4, with a weak D call TRBD1 (5 bases). CDR1 and CDR2 from the germline V gene are MNHEY and SMNVEV (reference sequence). With 2 bases removed from V and 11 bases from J, the gap between germline ends came to 18 bases. The CDR3 totals 15 residues. The CDR3 loop reads CASSLGSGTNGKLFF. The CDR3 coding sequence is TGTGCCAGCAGTTTAGGGTCGGGGACGAATGGGAAACTGTTTTTT.

This clonotype was counted only a few times. A much larger clone is a single base away; this may be a read error. The rearrangement uses TRBV7-2 and TRBJ2-1; possibly TRBD2 for D (5 bases). Germline V lookup: CDR1 SGHTA, CDR2 FQGNSA. The CDR3 covers 12 residues. The CDR3 protein is CASSPPRGEQSF. CDR3 nucleotides: TGTGCCAGCAGCCCCCCCCGGGGTGAGCAGTCCTTC.

At least ten counts were recorded for this clonotype. The chain carries TRBV29-1 and TRBJ1-1; a possible D gene is TRBD1 (6 bases). V was pared by 1 base and J by 4 bases, with 16 bases between. Germline values: CDR1 SQVTM, CDR2 ANQGSEA. CDR3 length: 15 amino acids. CDR3 coding DNA: TGCAGCGTTGAAGGGGAAGGGGGACGGGTCACTGAAGCTTTCTTT. Amino acid sequence: CSVEGEGGRVTEAFF.

This clonotype turned up a few times. This may come from a read error, since a much larger clone is one base off. The V and J genes are TRBV7-9 and TRBJ1-5; D is uncertain. The CDR3 contains 13 residues. Germline loops: CDR1 SEHNR, CDR2 FQNEAQ (reference sequence). Trimming removed 0 bases from V and 11 bases from J, with 11 bases in between. The CDR3 is CASSLAGRQTQHF. The DNA of the CDR3 is TGTGCCAGCAGCTTAGCCGGACGGCAGACCCAGCATTTT.

V is TRBV29-1 and J is TRBJ2-2; 13 positions agree with TRBD2. This CDR3 comprises 14 residues. CDR1 is SQVTM, CDR2 ANQGSEA, per germline. The CDR3 sequence is CGAGLAGATGELFF. DNA of the CDR3: TGCGGCGCTGGACTAGCGGGGGCCACCGGGGAGCTGTTTTTT.

The sample holds many counts of this clonotype. The chain recombines TRBV24-1 with TRBJ2-1, with 13 bases aligning to TRBD2. The germline V gene encodes CDR1 KGHDR and CDR2 SFDVKD. V shed 6 bases and J 6 bases; nucleotides not matched to a gene: 1. CDR3 length equals 14 residues. The CDR3 nucleotides are TGTGCCACCAGTCGGACTAGCGGGAGCAATGAGCAGTTCTTC. It yields the protein CATSRTSGSNEQFF.

CDR3 residues: CASSSSWGETQYF. CDR3 coding DNA: TGTGCCAGCAGCTCCTCGTGGGGAGAGACCCAGTACTTC. The V and J genes are TRBV13 and TRBJ2-5; no definite D call. From germline, CDR1 is PRHDT and CDR2 FYEKMQ (reference sequence). The CDR3 has 13 amino acids. Trimming left V 4 bases short and J 4 bases short, with 10 bases between.

At least ten counts were recorded for this clonotype. The gene calls are TRBV12-3 or TRBV12-4 and TRBJ2-5; D gene ambiguous. The CDR3 spans 12 residues. Between the trimmed V and J ends, which lost 1 base and 6 bases, there was a span of 6 bases. The CDR3 is CASSLGQKTQYF. CDR3 nucleotides: TGTGCCAGCAGTTTAGGTCAAAAGACCCAGTACTTC.

CDR3 nucleotides: TGTGCCAGTAGTAGCGGGACAGTTAACGAGCAGTACTTC. Translation gives CASSSGTVNEQYF. The chain recombines TRBV19 with TRBJ2-7, with D maybe TRBD1 (7 bases). The ends were cut back, 4 bases at V and 5 bases at J, with 12 bases in the middle. The CDR3 contains 13 residues. Germline-derived CDR1 and CDR2 are LNHDA and SQIVND (reference sequence). Complete variable domain (other parts from reference TRBV19 and TRBJ2-7): DGGITQSPKYLFRKEGQNVTLSCEQNLNHDAMYWYRQDPGQGLRLIYYSQIVNDFQKGDIAEGYSVSREKKESFPLTVTSAQKNPTAFYLCASSSGTVNEQYFGPGTRLTVT.

This clonotype was counted at least ten times. The chain joins TRBV7-9 to TRBJ1-1; D might be TRBD1 (6 bases). In germline, CDR1 is SEHNR, CDR2 FQNEAQ (reference sequence). V dropped 6 bases and J dropped 1 base, with 15 bases sitting between them. This CDR3 has 15 residues. CDR3: CASRQGVGGNTEAFF. The CDR3 DNA reads TGTGCCAGCAGACAGGGAGTCGGAGGGAACACTGAAGCTTTCTTT.